The clone carrying this T cell receptor beta chain appeared once. Per the study methods: Cell counts per sample came from amplifying reference gene primers. Assay used: immunoSEQ multiplex PCR; TCRdb lists only in-frame clones, some missing. V, J and clone size were drawn from that table, and D and trimming were deduced from the DNA. This table holds fewer than 15,000 clones, about three quarters found once. Trimming cost V 6 bases and J 8 bases; bases outside gene matches: 7. The CDR3 spans 13 residues. The sample comes from a study of blood T cell repertoires in COVID-19. The overall study: Researchers got acute and convalescent COVID-19 samples from the United States, Italy and Spain.

The TCR sequence derives from an elderly woman with acute or convalescent COVID-19. The source material was peripheral blood. The chain links TRBV12-3 or TRBV12-4 to TRBJ1-1, with 9 bases fitting TRBD1. The CDR3 coding sequence is TGTGCCAGCAGCAATACAGGGGGCAGGGAAGCTTTCTTT. Residues: CASSNTGGREAFF.